The 27 T cell receptor beta chains given below trace back to one sample, sequenced in a study of response to subunit inactivated influenza vaccine. MiXCR, run by TCRdb on the RT-PCR reads, gives a single entry per CDR3 protein. Among hundreds of thousands of distinct CDR3 sequences listed, over 11% were seen once. Sequenced material: PBMCs from blood, taken around 15 days before vaccination. Every receptor here comes from a man aged 50 to 60 who received an inactivated influenza vaccine.

This clonotype was counted only a few times. This sequence joins TRBV27 and TRBJ1-1, with D hard to call. This CDR3 comprises 14 residues. V lost 0 bases, J lost 5 bases, and 10 bases lay in between. Germline V gives CDR1 MNHEY, CDR2 SMNVEV (reference sequence). For the CDR3, the DNA is TGTGCCAGCAGTTTATCGCGGGGTTCTACTGAAGCTTTCTTT. It codes for CASSLSRGSTEAFF.

This clonotype has a handful of counts. This chain connects TRBV11-2 to TRBJ2-3, with D maybe TRBD1 (6 bases). The V end lost 2 bases, the J end lost 0 bases, and 18 bases lay between the germline ends. The germline V gene has CDR1 SGHAT and CDR2 FQNNGV. The CDR3 contains 18 residues. CDR3 in DNA: TGTGCCAGCAGCTTATCATCGGGACAAGGGATTAGCACAGATACGCAGTATTTT. This codes for CASSLSSGQGISTDTQYF.

Only a few counts were recorded for this clonotype. The chain carries TRBV10-2 and TRBJ2-1; 7 positions agree with TRBD2. V shed 7 bases and J 9 bases; nucleotides not matched to a gene: 6. The CDR3 is 12 residues long. Germline CDR1 reads WSHSY; CDR2 reads SAAADI. The CDR3 protein is CASTGPGGEQFF. In DNA form, the CDR3 reads TGCGCCAGCACCGGTCCGGGGGGTGAGCAGTTCTTC.

The chain is built from TRBV10-3 and TRBJ2-1; the match to TRBD2 covers 8 bases. This CDR3 spans 22 amino acids. Looked up from germline, CDR1 is ENHRY and CDR2 is SYGVKD. The V gene end was trimmed by 4 bases and the J gene end by 0 bases; junction bases not matched to a gene: 23. The CDR3, as DNA: TGTGCCATCAGTGCCGCGGTAGCGGGAACTGTCTCCCCCGTTGTCTCCTACAATGAGCAGTTCTTC. It is translated as CAISAAVAGTVSPVVSYNEQFF.

The genes are TRBV20-1 and TRBJ2-7, with 7 positions matching TRBD2. This CDR3 has 14 residues. V was pared by 2 bases and J by 1 base, with 5 bases of the junction left unmatched. In germline, CDR1 is DFQATT, CDR2 SNEGSKA (reference sequence). In DNA, the CDR3 is TGCAGTGCTAGATTCTGGCGGGAGTCCTACGAGCAGTACTTC. Its translation is CSARFWRESYEQYF.

This clonotype was detected only a few times. V is TRBV20-1 and J is TRBJ2-2, with 10 bases that match TRBD1. Germline lookup yields CDR1 DFQATT and CDR2 SNEGSKA (reference sequence). J gave up 10 bases and V 3 bases, and 8 bases lay outside the gene matches. This CDR3 has 14 amino acids. CDR3 amino acids: CSASRTGGGSELFF. The CDR3 DNA sequence: TGCAGTGCTAGCCGGACAGGGGGAGGTTCGGAGCTGTTTTTT.

The chain couples TRBV28 to TRBJ2-1; D assignment may be TRBD1 or TRBD2 (5 bases each). Per the germline V gene, CDR1 is MDHEN and CDR2 is SYDVKM. CDR3 size: 15 residues. V lost 5 bases and J lost 2, with 13 bases in between. This CDR3 is CASSPGTATYNEQFF. CDR3 nucleotide sequence: TGTGCCAGCAGTCCCGGGACCGCAACCTACAATGAGCAGTTCTTC.

This clonotype was counted between two and nine times. The chain joins TRBV6-1 to TRBJ1-1, with TRBD1 identical over 9 bases. CDR1 is MNHNS and CDR2 is SASEGT in the germline V gene. CDR3 length: 18 residues. J lost 0 bases, V lost 5 bases, and 13 bases had no gene match. In nucleotides, the CDR3 is TGTGCCAGCAGTCAAACCGGGACAGGGACGAGAATGAACACTGAAGCTTTCTTT. As protein: CASSQTGTGTRMNTEAFF.

The chain joins TRBV9 to TRBJ2-7; 8 bases fit TRBD1. Trimming cost V 0 bases and J 2 bases; bases outside gene matches: 7. This CDR3 contains 16 residues. Germline V gives CDR1 SGDLS, CDR2 YYNGEE. The CDR3 DNA reads TGTGCCAGCAGCGTAGAGGGCCAGGGGGCTCCCTACGAGCAGTACTTC. Translated, it gives CASSVEGQGAPYEQYF.

This clonotype has ten or more counts. The rearrangement joins TRBV20-1 to TRBJ1-6; D unclear. Per germline, CDR1 DFQATT and CDR2 SNEGSKA (reference sequence). V was shortened by 0 bases and J by 6 bases, with 6 bases between the two germline ends. CDR3 length: 13 residues. CDR3 in DNA: TGCAGTGCTAGAGACTCGGCTAATTCACCCCTCCACTTT. Translation gives CSARDSANSPLHF.

Many counts were recorded for this clonotype. The chain is built from TRBV4-1 and TRBJ2-7; D possibly uses TRBD1 or TRBD2 (7 bases each). The CDR3 runs 14 residues. V was trimmed by 4 bases and J by 3 bases, leaving 13 bases between them. The germline V gene encodes CDR1 MGHRA and CDR2 YSYEKL. The CDR3 bases are TGCGCCAGCAGCCCAGGGGGGGGCGACTACGAGCAGTACTTC. Translated, it gives CASSPGGGDYEQYF.

The gene calls are TRBV6-5 and TRBJ2-5; D is unclear. Germline CDR1 reads MNHEY; CDR2 reads SVGAGI. The CDR3 is made up of 14 amino acids. Trimming shortened V by 3 bases and J by 3 bases, and 11 bases separated the two germline ends. The CDR3 spells CASSYIAGKETQYF. CDR3 in DNA: TGTGCCAGCAGTTATATCGCCGGAAAAGAGACCCAGTACTTC.

V usage is TRBV7-2 and J usage is TRBJ2-6, with D tentatively TRBD1 or TRBD2 (5 bases each). The germline V and J ends were trimmed by 1 base and 0 bases, with 16 bases remaining between them. Germline assignment: CDR1 SGHTA and CDR2 FQGNSA. The CDR3 loop spans 19 amino acids. CDR3 amino acids: CASSLGLSGTDSGANVLTF. DNA of the CDR3: TGTGCCAGCAGCTTAGGGCTATCCGGGACGGACTCTGGGGCCAACGTCCTGACTTTC. Complete variable domain (other parts from reference TRBV7-2 and TRBJ2-6): GAGVSQSPSNKVTEKGKDVELRCDPISGHTALYWYRQSLGQGLEFLIYFQGNSAPDKSGLPSDRFSAERTGGSVSTLTIQRTQQEDSAVYLCASSLGLSGTDSGANVLTFGAGSRLTVL.

This clonotype was counted at least ten times. V gene TRBV4-3 combines with J gene TRBJ1-3; the D gene is possibly TRBD1 (5 bases). The V end lost 1 base, the J end lost 5 bases, and 21 bases lay between the germline ends. Germline V lookup: CDR1 LGHNA, CDR2 YSLEER. The CDR3 is made up of 18 amino acids. The CDR3 bases are TGCGCCAGCAGCCAAGCGGTAGTGGGGCAGTGGTTTCGAAACACCATATATTTT. Translation gives CASSQAVVGQWFRNTIYF.

The chain links TRBV15 to TRBJ2-1; 8 nucleotides match TRBD2. The CDR3 is 13 amino acids. Germline V gene lookup returns CDR1 LNHNV and CDR2 YYDKDF (reference sequence). V shed 9 bases, J shed 5 bases, and the junction held 6 bases outside the gene matches. The CDR3 loop reads CATSGTENNEQFF. CDR3 sequence (DNA): TGTGCCACTAGCGGGACGGAAAACAATGAGCAGTTCTTC. Using reference TRBV15 and TRBJ2-1 for the parts outside the CDR3, the full variable domain is DAMVIQNPRYQVTQFGKPVTLSCSQTLNHNVMYWYQQKSSQAPKLLFHYYDKDFNNEADTPDNFQSRRPNTSFCFLDIRSPGLGDTAMYLCATSGTENNEQFFGPGTRLTVL.

This clonotype was observed a few times. This chain links TRBV28 with TRBJ1-1; TRBD1 aligns across 7 bases. This CDR3 is 14 amino acids long. The germline gives CDR1 MDHEN, CDR2 SYDVKM. J lost 4 bases, V lost 8 bases, and 10 bases had no gene match. CDR3 region: CASRPLQGTTEAFF. The CDR3, as DNA: TGTGCCAGCCGCCCCCTACAGGGGACCACTGAAGCTTTCTTT.

This chain links TRBV4-1 with TRBJ2-3, with 9 bases matching TRBD2. Per the germline V gene, CDR1 is MGHRA and CDR2 is YSYEKL. Trimming took 2 bases from V and 1 from J; bases not matched to a gene: 7. This CDR3 comprises 17 residues. CDR3: CASSQPKAGGRTDTQYF. In nucleotides, the CDR3 is TGCGCCAGCAGCCAACCCAAAGCGGGGGGCCGCACAGATACGCAGTATTTT.

V gene TRBV20-1 combines with J gene TRBJ2-1; 8 positions agree with TRBD1. The germline gives CDR1 DFQATT, CDR2 SNEGSKA (reference sequence). The CDR3 extends over 14 amino acids. The V segment lost 3 bases and the J segment 3 bases; nucleotides outside the gene matches: 4. CDR3 DNA: TGCAGTGCTAGCGACAGGGGCCTCTACAATGAGCAGTTCTTC. This codes for CSASDRGLYNEQFF.

The V call is TRBV20-1, the J call TRBJ2-7, with 7 nucleotides matching TRBD2. This CDR3 has 12 amino acids. Trimming cost V 6 bases and J 7 bases; bases outside gene matches: 9. Germline V gene sequence: CDR1 DFQATT, CDR2 SNEGSKA (reference sequence). The CDR3 sequence: CSAEGGQREQYF. In DNA, the CDR3 is TGCAGTGCCGAGGGAGGGCAACGGGAGCAGTACTTC.

This chain connects TRBV19 to TRBJ2-5, with a tentative D call TRBD1 (6 bases). The CDR3 extends over 14 amino acids. Trimming stripped 6 bases from V and 5 bases from J, with 16 bases between. Per the germline V gene, CDR1 is LNHDA and CDR2 is SQIVND (reference sequence). The CDR3 nucleotides read TGTGCCAGTAGCCCAACCATTACAGGGGAGACCCAGTACTTC. This gives the protein CASSPTITGETQYF.

This clonotype was picked up a small number of times. The rearrangement uses TRBV7-6 and TRBJ2-2, with D uncertain. The CDR3 spans 12 residues. The germline V and J ends were trimmed by 4 bases and 7 bases, with 7 bases remaining between them. Germline V gene lookup returns CDR1 SGHVS and CDR2 FNYEAQ. CDR3 sequence: CASSYSFGELFF. The DNA for the CDR3 is TGTGCCAGCAGCTACTCCTTCGGGGAGCTGTTTTTT.

The chain employs TRBV28 and TRBJ2-6; D perhaps matches TRBD1 (8 bases). This CDR3 has 18 residues. CDR1 is MDHEN, CDR2 SYDVKM, per germline. Trimming pared 6 bases from V and 1 base from J, leaving 19 bases between. The CDR3 spells CASRGQGAGASGANVLTF. The CDR3 DNA sequence: TGTGCCAGCAGAGGCCAGGGGGCGGGGGCTTCTGGGGCCAACGTCCTGACTTTC.

The sample holds a few counts of this clonotype. V and J are TRBV5-6 and TRBJ1-5; a weak D match, TRBD1 (5 bases). The germline V gene encodes CDR1 SGHDT and CDR2 YYEEEE. The CDR3 has 15 amino acids. V lost 3 bases to trimming and J lost 3 bases, with 13 bases between them. CDR3 nucleotides: TGTGCCAGCAGCTCACTCGACAGCTTCAATCAGCCCCAGCATTTT. Translation gives CASSSLDSFNQPQHF. The full variable domain, with the rest looked up from reference TRBV5-6 and TRBJ1-5, is DAGVTQSPTHLIKTRGQQVTLRCSPKSGHDTVSWYQQALGQGPQFIFQYYEEEERQRGNFPDRFSGHQFPNYSSELNVNALLLGDSALYLCASSSLDSFNQPQHFGDGTRLSIL.

The CDR3 region has the DNA TGCGCCAGCAGCCAAGGGACTAGCGGGTTTTACGAGCAGTACTTC. It codes for CASSQGTSGFYEQYF. V gene TRBV4-3 combines with J gene TRBJ2-7; 11 bases fit TRBD2. V lost 1 base to trimming and J lost 4 bases; unmatched junction nucleotides: 3. Germline V gene lookup returns CDR1 LGHNA and CDR2 YSLEER. CDR3 length: 15 amino acids.

This clonotype showed up many times. The chain recombines TRBV6-6 with TRBJ2-2; D is uncertain. The germline gives CDR1 MNHNY, CDR2 SVGAGI (reference sequence). V gave up 0 bases and J gave up 4 bases, with 0 bases separating them. The CDR3 loop spans 12 amino acids. CDR3 DNA sequence: TGTGCCAGCAGTTACTCCACCGGGGAGCTGTTTTTT. Its translation: CASSYSTGELFF.

The rearrangement joins TRBV28 to TRBJ2-1; TRBD2 might be the D (6 bases). Trimming left V 6 bases short and J 4 bases short, with 13 bases between. Germline CDR1 reads MDHEN; CDR2 reads SYDVKM. CDR3 size: 14 residues. The CDR3 DNA reads TGTGCCAGCAGCAAACCGGGAGTTTACAATGAGCAGTTCTTC. Encoded protein: CASSKPGVYNEQFF.

In its sample, this clonotype was seen many times. This chain joins TRBV12-3 or TRBV12-4 and TRBJ1-1; a weak D match, TRBD1 (5 bases). Trimming took off 5 bases at V and 4 bases at J, with 14 bases between the two ends. The CDR3 sequence is 14 residues long. In DNA form, the CDR3 reads TGTGCCAGCAGTAAGGGGCCAGTTGGCACTGAAGCTTTCTTT. This gives the protein CASSKGPVGTEAFF.